This TCR beta chain was retrieved from a study of T cells in Graves' hyperthyroidism and ophthalmopathy. The study's findings and limits: Ophthalmopathy cases were set apart from stable hyperthyroidism by a 13 V-J model.

Germline CDR1 and CDR2: SGDLS and YYNGEE. Trimming stripped 0 bases from V and 0 bases from J, with 10 bases between. The CDR3 has 17 residues. Amplification of TCR beta CDR3 regions used RNA as the template. The HTBI primer set drove a first-round RT-PCR of the TCR CDR3. TCRdb used MiXCR to reprocess the multiplex PCR reads, holding one entry per CDR3 protein. The table shows 700,000 to 850,000 distinct CDR3 sequences, with around a third occurring only once. This clonotype has at least ten counts. The target antigen is unknown. Pregnant or lactating patients were excluded, as were those with uncontrolled infection or other autoimmune disease.

The V and J genes are TRBV9 and TRBJ2-6; no clear D gene. The sequenced sample consisted of blood. This sequence was found in a woman aged 40 to 50 with Graves' hyperthyroidism. CDR3 sequence (DNA): TGTGCCAGCAGCGTAGAGGGCAGCTTCTCTGGGGCCAACGTCCTGACTTTC. This codes for CASSVEGSFSGANVLTF.